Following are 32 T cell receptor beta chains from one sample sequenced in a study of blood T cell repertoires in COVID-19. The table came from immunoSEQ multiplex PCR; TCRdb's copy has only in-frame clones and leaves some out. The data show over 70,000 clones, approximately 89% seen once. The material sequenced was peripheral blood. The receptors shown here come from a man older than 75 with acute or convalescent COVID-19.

The CDR3, as DNA: TGTGCCAGCCGGGACTACGAGCAGTACTTC. Protein sequence: CASRDYEQYF. This chain uses TRBV18 with TRBJ2-7; TRBD2 might be the D (5 bases). Germline V CDR1 and CDR2: KGHSH, LQKENI. V lost 8 bases to trimming and J lost 3 bases, with 5 bases between them. The length of the CDR3 is 10 residues.

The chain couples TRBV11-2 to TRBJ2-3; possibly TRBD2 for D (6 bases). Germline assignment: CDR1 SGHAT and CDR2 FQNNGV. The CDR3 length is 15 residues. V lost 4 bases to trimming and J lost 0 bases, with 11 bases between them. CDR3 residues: CASSSPGLSTDTQYF. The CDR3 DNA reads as TGTGCCAGCAGCTCCCCGGGACTTAGCACAGATACGCAGTATTTT.

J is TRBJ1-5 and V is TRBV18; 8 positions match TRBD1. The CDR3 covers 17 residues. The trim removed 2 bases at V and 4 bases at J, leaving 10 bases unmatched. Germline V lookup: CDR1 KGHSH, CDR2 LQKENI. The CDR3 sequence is CASSPSIVRQGNQPQHF. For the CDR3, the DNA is TGTGCCAGCTCACCAAGTATTGTCCGACAGGGGAATCAGCCCCAGCATTTT.

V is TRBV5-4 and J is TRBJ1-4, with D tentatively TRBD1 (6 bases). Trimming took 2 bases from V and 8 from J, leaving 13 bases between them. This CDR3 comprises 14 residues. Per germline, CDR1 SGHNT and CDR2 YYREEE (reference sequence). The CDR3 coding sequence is TGTGCCAGCAGCTTAGGTACGGACAGAGAAAAACTGTTTTTT. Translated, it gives CASSLGTDREKLFF.

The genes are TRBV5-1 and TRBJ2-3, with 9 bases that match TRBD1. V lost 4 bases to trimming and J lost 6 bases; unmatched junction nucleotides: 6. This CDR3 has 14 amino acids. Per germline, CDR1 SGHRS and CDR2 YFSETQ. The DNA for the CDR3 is TGCGCCAGCAGCCCAGGACAGGGGCGGGATACGCAGTATTTT. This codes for CASSPGQGRDTQYF.

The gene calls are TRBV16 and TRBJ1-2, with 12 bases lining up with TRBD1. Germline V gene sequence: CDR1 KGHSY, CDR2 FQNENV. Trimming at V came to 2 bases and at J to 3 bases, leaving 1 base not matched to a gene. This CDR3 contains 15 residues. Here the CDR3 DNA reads TGTGCCAGCAGCCAAGGGACAGGGGGCGACTATGGCTACACCTTC. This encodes CASSQGTGGDYGYTF.

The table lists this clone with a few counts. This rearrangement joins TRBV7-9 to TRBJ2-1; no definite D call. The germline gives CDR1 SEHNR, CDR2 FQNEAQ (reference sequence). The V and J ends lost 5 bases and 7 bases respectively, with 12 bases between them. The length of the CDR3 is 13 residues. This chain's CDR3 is CASSLQAWNEQFF. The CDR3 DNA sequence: TGTGCCAGCAGCCTTCAGGCGTGGAATGAGCAGTTCTTC.

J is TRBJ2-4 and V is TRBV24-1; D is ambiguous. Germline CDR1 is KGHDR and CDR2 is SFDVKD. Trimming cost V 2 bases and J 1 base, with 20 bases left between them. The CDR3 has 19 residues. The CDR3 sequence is CATSDSRPSEWAAKNIQYF. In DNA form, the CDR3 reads TGTGCCACCAGTGATTCCCGCCCATCCGAATGGGCGGCCAAAAACATTCAGTACTTC.

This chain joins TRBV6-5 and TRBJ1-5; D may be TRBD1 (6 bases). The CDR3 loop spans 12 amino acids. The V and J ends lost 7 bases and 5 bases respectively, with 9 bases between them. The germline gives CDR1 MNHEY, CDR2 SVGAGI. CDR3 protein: CASTSGDQPQHF. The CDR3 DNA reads TGTGCCAGCACCTCAGGGGATCAGCCCCAGCATTTT.

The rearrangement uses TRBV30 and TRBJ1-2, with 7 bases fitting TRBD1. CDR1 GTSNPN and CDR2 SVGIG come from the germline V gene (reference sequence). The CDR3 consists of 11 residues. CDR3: CKARGLGGYTF. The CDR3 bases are TGTAAAGCGAGGGGGCTGGGTGGCTACACCTTC.

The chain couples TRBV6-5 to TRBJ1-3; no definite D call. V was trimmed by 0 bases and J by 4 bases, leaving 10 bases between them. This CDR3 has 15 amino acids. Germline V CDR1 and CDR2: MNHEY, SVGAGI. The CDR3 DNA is TGTGCCAGCAGTTACTCGGACGGGGAGGGAAACACCATATATTTT. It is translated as CASSYSDGEGNTIYF.

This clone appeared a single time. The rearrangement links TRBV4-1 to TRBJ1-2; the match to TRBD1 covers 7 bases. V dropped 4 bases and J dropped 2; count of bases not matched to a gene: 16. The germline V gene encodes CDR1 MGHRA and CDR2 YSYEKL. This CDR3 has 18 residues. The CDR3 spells CASSRTGLRDSDNYGYTF. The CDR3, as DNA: TGCGCCAGCAGCCGAACGGGGCTACGGGACAGCGACAACTATGGCTACACCTTC.

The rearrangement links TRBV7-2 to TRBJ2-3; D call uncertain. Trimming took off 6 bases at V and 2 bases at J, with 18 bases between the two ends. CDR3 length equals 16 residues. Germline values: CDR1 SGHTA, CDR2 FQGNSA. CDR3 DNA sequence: TGTGCCAGCAGATCCTCCCTCCTTAGAGACACAGATACGCAGTATTTT. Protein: CASRSSLLRDTDTQYF.

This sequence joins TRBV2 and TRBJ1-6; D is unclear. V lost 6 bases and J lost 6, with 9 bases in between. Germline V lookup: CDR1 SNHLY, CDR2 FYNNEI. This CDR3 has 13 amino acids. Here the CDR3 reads CASSRESNSPLHF. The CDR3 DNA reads TGTGCCAGCAGCCGGGAGTCTAATTCACCCCTCCACTTT. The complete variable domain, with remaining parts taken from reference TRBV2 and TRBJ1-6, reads EPEVTQTPSHQVTQMGQEVILRCVPISNHLYFYWYRQILGQKVEFLVSFYNNEISEKSEIFDDQFSVERPDGSNFTLKIRSTKLEDSAMYFCASSRESNSPLHFGNGTRLTVT.

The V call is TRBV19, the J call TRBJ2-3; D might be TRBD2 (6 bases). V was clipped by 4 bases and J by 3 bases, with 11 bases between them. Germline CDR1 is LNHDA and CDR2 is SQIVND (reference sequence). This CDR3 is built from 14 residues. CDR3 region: CASSTLGGTDTQYF. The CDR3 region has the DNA TGTGCCAGTAGTACCCTGGGGGGTACAGATACGCAGTATTTT. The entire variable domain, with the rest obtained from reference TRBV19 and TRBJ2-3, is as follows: DGGITQSPKYLFRKEGQNVTLSCEQNLNHDAMYWYRQDPGQGLRLIYYSQIVNDFQKGDIAEGYSVSREKKESFPLTVTSAQKNPTAFYLCASSTLGGTDTQYFGPGTRLTVL.

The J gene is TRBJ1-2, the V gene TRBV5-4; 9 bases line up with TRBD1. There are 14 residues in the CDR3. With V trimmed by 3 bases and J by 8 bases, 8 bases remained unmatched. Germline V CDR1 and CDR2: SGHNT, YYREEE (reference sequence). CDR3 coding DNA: TGTGCCAGCAGCTCGGGACAGGGAATCTGGGGCTACACCTTC. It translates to CASSSGQGIWGYTF.

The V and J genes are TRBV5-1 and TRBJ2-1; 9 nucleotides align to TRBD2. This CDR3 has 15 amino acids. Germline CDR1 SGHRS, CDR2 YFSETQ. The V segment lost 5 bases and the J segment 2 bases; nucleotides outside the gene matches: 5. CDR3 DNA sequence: TGCGCCAGCAGAATGGCGGGAGGGCCCTACAATGAGCAGTTCTTC. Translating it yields CASRMAGGPYNEQFF.

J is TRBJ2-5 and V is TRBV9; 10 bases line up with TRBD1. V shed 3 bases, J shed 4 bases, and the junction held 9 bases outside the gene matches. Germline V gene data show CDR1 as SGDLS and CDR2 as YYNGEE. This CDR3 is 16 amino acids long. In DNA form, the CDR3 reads TGTGCCAGCAGCGAAATGGGGACAGGGGTCGGAGAGACCCAGTACTTC. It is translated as CASSEMGTGVGETQYF.

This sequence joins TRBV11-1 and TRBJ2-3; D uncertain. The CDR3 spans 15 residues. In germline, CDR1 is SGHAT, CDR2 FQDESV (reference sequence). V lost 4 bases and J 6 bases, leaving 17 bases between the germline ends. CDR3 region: CASSSRQGPGDTQYF. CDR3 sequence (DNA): TGTGCCAGCAGCTCGAGACAAGGCCCTGGGGATACGCAGTATTTT.

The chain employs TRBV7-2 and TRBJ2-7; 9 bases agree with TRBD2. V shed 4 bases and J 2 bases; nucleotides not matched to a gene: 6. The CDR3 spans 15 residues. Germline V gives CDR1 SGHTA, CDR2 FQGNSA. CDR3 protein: CASSSLAGVPYEQYF. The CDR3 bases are TGTGCCAGCAGCTCTTTAGCGGGAGTGCCCTACGAGCAGTACTTC. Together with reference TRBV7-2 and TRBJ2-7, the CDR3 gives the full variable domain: GAGVSQSPSNKVTEKGKDVELRCDPISGHTALYWYRQSLGQGLEFLIYFQGNSAPDKSGLPSDRFSAERTGGSVSTLTIQRTQQEDSAVYLCASSSLAGVPYEQYFGPGTRLTVT.

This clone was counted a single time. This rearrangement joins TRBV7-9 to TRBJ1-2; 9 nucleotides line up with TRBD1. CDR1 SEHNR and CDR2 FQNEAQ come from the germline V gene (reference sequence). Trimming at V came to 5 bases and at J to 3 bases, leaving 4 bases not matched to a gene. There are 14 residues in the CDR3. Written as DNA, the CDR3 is TGTGCCAGCAGCACCCGGACAGGGGACTATGGCTACACCTTC. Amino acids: CASSTRTGDYGYTF.

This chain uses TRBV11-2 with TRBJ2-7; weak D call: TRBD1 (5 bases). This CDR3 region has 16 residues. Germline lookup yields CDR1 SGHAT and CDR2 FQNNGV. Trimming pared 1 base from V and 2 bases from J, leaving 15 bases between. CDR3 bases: TGTGCCAGCAGCTTAGGCCCCCTTGGGGCAGCCTACGAGCAGTACTTC. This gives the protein CASSLGPLGAAYEQYF.

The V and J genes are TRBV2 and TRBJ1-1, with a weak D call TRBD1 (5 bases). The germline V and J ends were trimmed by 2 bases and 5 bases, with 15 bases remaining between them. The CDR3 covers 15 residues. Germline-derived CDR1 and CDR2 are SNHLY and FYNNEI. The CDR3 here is CASSEFYGGVTEAFF. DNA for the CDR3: TGTGCCAGCAGTGAATTCTACGGAGGGGTAACTGAAGCTTTCTTT. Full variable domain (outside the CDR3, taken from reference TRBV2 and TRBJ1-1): EPEVTQTPSHQVTQMGQEVILRCVPISNHLYFYWYRQILGQKVEFLVSFYNNEISEKSEIFDDQFSVERPDGSNFTLKIRSTKLEDSAMYFCASSEFYGGVTEAFFGQGTRLTVV.

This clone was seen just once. The CDR3 nucleotides read TGTGCCAGCAGCTTAGTTAGCGGGGGGCCCTTCACAGATACGCAGTATTTT. Translated: CASSLVSGGPFTDTQYF. The chain links TRBV11-2 to TRBJ2-3, with 10 positions matching TRBD2. CDR1 and CDR2 from the germline V gene are SGHAT and FQNNGV. With V trimmed by 1 base and J by 2 bases, 6 bases remained unmatched. CDR3 length equals 17 residues.

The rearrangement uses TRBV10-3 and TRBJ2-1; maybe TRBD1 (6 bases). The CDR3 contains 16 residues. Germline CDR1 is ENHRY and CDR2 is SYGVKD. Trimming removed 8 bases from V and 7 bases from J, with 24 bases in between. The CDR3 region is CAIGPIRSGQQNEQFF. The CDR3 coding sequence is TGTGCCATCGGTCCAATACGTTCGGGACAACAGAATGAGCAGTTCTTC.

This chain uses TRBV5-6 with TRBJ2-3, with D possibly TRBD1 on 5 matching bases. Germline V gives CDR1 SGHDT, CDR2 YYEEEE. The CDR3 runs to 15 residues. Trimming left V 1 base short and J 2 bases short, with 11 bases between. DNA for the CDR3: TGTGCCAGCAGCTTGTGGACAAGAGCCACAGATACGCAGTATTTT. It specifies CASSLWTRATDTQYF.

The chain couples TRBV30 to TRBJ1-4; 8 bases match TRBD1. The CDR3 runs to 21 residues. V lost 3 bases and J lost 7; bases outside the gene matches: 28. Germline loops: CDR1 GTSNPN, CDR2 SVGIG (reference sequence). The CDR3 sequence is CAWRGSGTGLYLREIGEKLFF. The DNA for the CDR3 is TGTGCCTGGAGGGGATCTGGGACAGGCTTATATTTAAGGGAGATCGGTGAAAAACTGTTTTTT.

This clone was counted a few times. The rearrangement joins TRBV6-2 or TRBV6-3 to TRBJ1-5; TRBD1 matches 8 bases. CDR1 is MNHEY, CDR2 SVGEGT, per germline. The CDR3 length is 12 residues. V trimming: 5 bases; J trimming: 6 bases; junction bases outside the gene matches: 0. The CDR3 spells CASSTGGQPQHF. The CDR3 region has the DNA TGTGCCAGCAGTACAGGGGGTCAGCCCCAGCATTTT.

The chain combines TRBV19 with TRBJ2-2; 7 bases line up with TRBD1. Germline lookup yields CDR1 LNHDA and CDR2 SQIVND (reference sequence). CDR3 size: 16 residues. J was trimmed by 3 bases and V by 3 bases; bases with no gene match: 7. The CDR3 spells CASSMQTGWYTGELFF. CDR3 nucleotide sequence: TGTGCCAGTAGTATGCAGACAGGGTGGTACACCGGGGAGCTGTTTTTT.

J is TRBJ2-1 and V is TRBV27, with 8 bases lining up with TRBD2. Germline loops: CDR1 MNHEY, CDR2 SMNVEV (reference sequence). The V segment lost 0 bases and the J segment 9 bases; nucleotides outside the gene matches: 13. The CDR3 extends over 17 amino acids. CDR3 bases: TGTGCCAGCAGTTTATCGATGGCCCTAGCGGGCGTGGTTGAGCAGTTCTTC. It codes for CASSLSMALAGVVEQFF.

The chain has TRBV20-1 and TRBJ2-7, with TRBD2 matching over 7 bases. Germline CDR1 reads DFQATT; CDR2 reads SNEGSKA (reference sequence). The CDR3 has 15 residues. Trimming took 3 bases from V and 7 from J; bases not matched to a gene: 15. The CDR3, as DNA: TGCAGTGCTAGTTCTAATGGGATCAAAGCGGGGGAGCAGTACTTC. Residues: CSASSNGIKAGEQYF.

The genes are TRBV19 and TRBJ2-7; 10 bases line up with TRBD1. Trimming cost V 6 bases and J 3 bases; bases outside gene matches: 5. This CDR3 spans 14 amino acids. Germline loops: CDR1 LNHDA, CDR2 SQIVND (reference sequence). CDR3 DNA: TGTGCCAGTAGACCGGGACAGGGGATCTACGAGCAGTACTTC. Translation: CASRPGQGIYEQYF.